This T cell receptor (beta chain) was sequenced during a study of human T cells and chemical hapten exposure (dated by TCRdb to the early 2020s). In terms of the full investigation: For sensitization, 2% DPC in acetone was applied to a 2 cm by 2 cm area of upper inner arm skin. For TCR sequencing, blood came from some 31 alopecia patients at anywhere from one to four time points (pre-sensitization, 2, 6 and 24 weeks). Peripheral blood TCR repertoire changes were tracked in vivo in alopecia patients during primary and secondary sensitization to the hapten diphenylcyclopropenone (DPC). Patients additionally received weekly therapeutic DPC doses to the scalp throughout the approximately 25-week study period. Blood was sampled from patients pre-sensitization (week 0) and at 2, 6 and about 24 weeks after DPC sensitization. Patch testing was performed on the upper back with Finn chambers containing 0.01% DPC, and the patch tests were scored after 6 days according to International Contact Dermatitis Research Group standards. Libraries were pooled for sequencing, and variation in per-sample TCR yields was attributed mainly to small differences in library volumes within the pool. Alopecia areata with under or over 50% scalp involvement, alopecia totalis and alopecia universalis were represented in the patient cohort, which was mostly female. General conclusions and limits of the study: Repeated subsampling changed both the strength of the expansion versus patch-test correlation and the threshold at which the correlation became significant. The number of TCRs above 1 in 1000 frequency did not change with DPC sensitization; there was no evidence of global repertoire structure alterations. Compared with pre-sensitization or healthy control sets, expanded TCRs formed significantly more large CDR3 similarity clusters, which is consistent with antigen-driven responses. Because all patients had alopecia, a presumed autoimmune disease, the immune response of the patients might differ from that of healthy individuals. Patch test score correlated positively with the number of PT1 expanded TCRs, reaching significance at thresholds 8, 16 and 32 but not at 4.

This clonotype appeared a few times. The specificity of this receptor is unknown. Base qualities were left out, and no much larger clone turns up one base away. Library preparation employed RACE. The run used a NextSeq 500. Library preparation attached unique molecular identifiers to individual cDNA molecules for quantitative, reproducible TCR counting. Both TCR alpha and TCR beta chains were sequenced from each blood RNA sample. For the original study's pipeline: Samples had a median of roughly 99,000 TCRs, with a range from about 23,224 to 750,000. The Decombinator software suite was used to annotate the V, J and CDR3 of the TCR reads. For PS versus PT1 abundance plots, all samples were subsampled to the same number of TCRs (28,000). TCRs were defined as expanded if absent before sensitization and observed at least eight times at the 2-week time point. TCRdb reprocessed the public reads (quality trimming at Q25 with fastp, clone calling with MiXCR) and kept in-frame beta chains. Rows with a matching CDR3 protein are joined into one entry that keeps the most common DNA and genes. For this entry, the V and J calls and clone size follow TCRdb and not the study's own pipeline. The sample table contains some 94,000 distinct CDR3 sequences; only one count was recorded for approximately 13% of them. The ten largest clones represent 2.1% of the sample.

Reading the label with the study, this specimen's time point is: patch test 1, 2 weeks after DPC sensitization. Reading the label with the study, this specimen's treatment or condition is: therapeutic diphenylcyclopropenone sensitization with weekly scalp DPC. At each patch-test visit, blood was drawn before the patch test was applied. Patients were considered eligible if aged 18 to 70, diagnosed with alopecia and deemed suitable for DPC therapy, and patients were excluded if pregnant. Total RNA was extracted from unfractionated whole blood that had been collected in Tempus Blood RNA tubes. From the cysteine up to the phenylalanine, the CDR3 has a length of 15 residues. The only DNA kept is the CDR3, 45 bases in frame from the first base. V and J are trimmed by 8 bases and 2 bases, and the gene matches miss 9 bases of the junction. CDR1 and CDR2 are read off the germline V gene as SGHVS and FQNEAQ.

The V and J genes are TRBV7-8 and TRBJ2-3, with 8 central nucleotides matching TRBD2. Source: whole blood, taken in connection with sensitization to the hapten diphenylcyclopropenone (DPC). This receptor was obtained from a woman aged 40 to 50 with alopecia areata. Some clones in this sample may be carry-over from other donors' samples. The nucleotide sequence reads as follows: TGTGCCAGCCAGCCCCGGGAGGGCCTCACAGATACGCAGTATTTT. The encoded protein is CASQPREGLTDTQYF.